The clone carrying this TCR beta chain was counted between two and nine times. The data were taken from a study of shared clonotypes between healthy human individuals. Germline-derived CDR1 and CDR2 are SGDLS and YYNGEE. The CDR3 covers 13 residues. Trimming shortened V by 1 base and J by 12 bases, and 16 bases separated the two germline ends. Produced via immunoSEQ multiplex PCR; TCRdb's table is partial and in-frame only. This table has about 340,000 clones, 70% to 75% appearing once. The sample was memory CD4+ T cells sorted from blood. Subset defined: CD45RA-negative fraction. The TCR sequence derives from a man younger than 40 in good health. The rearrangement uses TRBV9 and TRBJ1-1; D is uncertain. The CDR3 sequence is CASSVYSVGETFF. The CDR3 nucleotides read TGTGCCAGCAGCGTATATTCGGTGGGTGAGACTTTCTTT.